This TCR beta chain derives from a study of long-term antiretroviral therapy in people with HIV. With respect to this clone: Its target is not known.

General study results and limits: Sampling of blood ran from about 2003 to 2017, and older ART regimens were possibly in use. Whichever time point was examined, clones expanded before ART dominated the repertoire.

Trimming took off 7 bases at V and 5 bases at J, with 6 bases between the two ends. This CDR3 spans 11 amino acids. Germline V CDR1 and CDR2: MNHNY, SVGAGI (reference sequence). At the survey level, the v3.0 immunoSEQ assay was run. Assay: immunoSEQ multiplex PCR; the TCRdb copy retains only in-frame clones and omits some. The sample records about 28,000 clones, roughly 96% being singletons. At least one PBMC sample before ART and at least two after were required. Each specimen consisted of about 1-11 million cryopreserved PBMC prior to extraction of DNA. The sample consisted of unsorted PBMCs, taken around 6 years after starting antiretroviral therapy. This receptor was obtained from a man younger than 45 with HIV. The chain joins TRBV6-6 to TRBJ2-4, with D hard to call. The CDR3 reads CASKTENIQYF. The CDR3 DNA is TGTGCCAGCAAGACGGAAAACATTCAGTACTTC.